This T cell receptor beta chain derives from a study of CD8 T cells in ankylosing spondylitis. With molecular barcodes, quantitative 5'-RACE was used to make the TCR beta libraries. Each CDR3 protein is one row after TCRdb ran MiXCR on the 5' RACE reads. Of tens of thousands of distinct CDR3 sequences listed, roughly 10% are singletons. The germline gives CDR1 MGHRA, CDR2 YSYEKL. The CDR3 is 15 amino acids. V was clipped by 2 bases and J by 0 bases, with 8 bases between them. This clonotype turned up a few times. Antigen unknown. Study outcomes and limitations: Fewer than 10 highly homologous variants formed a TCR beta motif that appeared characteristic of ankylosing spondylitis blood. Those disease-linked clones were CD8+; they were also relatively rare in peripheral blood. Some motif variants were previously reported in reactive arthritis synovial fluid and blood. Significantly higher representation of disease-linked clones was reported for matched ankylosing spondylitis synovial fluid.

The V and J genes are TRBV4-1 and TRBJ1-5; D gene unclear. Sequenced sample: blood, either unsorted or a sorted T cell fraction (not recorded which). This TCR derives from a male donor with ankylosing spondylitis. The CDR3 loop is CASSQSKNSNQPQHF. Here the CDR3 DNA reads TGCGCCAGCAGCCAATCAAAAAATAGCAATCAGCCCCAGCATTTT.